This is a list of T cell receptor beta chains from one sample in a study of PD-L1 blockade in urothelial cancer. Profiled with immunoSEQ multiplex PCR; TCRdb holds only in-frame clones, not every one. The sample lists tens of thousands of clones, around 90% occurring once. Sequencing used PBMCs, obtained around atezolizumab (anti-PD-L1) treatment. These receptors all come from a man aged 55 to 69 with urothelial cancer. CDR3s include the opening cysteine and the closing phenylalanine or tryptophan. A D gene is named only where the DNA matches it firmly. A row's size may be missing; if present it is once, few, many or a size class.

>.|TRBV29-1|TRBJ2-7|.
TGCAGCGTTGCAGGACACTACGAGCAGTACTTC
CSVAGHYEQYF
>.|TRBV5-5|TRBJ2-7|.
TGTGCCAGCAGCCAGACCCCACCCGGTGTCAGGATTACCTACGAGCAGTACTTC
CASSQTPPGVRITYEQYF
>TRBD2|TRBV5-4|TRBJ2-7|.
TGTGCCAGCAGCTTAGGGCGGGAGAACTACGAGCAGTACTTC
CASSLGRENYEQYF
>.|TRBV4-1|TRBJ2-1|.
TGCGCCAGCAGCCAACCTCCCGTAAATGAGCAGTTCTTC
CASSQPPVNEQFF
>.|TRBV19|TRBJ2-3|.
TGTGCCAGTAGTCAGGGCACTACTAGCACAGATACGCAGTATTTT
CASSQGTTSTDTQYF
>TRBD2|TRBV27|TRBJ2-7|.
TGTGCCAGCACTTCGTCGGGAGGGGACTACGAGCAGTACTTC
CASTSSGGDYEQYF
>.|TRBV5-1|TRBJ2-5|.
TGCGCCAGCAGCCTAGGCCGAGAGACCCAGTACTTC
CASSLGRETQYF
>.|TRBV9|TRBJ2-1|.
TGTGCCAGCAGCGCCGTAACCCAACATACAGGGCTCCTCTACAATGAGCAGTTCTTC
CASSAVTQHTGLLYNEQFF
>.|TRBV30|TRBJ1-1|.
TGTGCCTGGAGTTTGAGGGACACTGAAGCTTTCTTT
CAWSLRDTEAFF
>.|TRBV5-1|TRBJ2-2|.
TGCGCCAGCAGCTTTCAGGGGAGCACCGGGGAGCTGTTTTTT
CASSFQGSTGELFF
>TRBD1|TRBV6-6|TRBJ1-2|.
TGTGCCAGCACTCGACAGGGGCCCGGTGGCTACACCTTC
CASTRQGPGGYTF
>.|TRBV7-9|TRBJ1-1|.
TGTGCCAGCAGCTTAGAGCGGGGCCTAAACACTGAAGCTTTCTTT
CASSLERGLNTEAFF
>TRBD1|TRBV5-1|TRBJ1-4|.
TGCGCCAGCAGCTCGGGACAGAGTAATGAAAAACTGTTTTTT
CASSSGQSNEKLFF
>TRBD2|TRBV7-2|TRBJ2-3|once
TGTGCCAGCAGCCTGATGGGGACTAGCGGAAGAGATACGCAGTATTTT
CASSLMGTSGRDTQYF
>.|TRBV11-2|TRBJ2-7|.
TGTGCCAGCAGCTTAAGACAGACCTACGAGCAGTACTTC
CASSLRQTYEQYF
>TRBD1|TRBV19|TRBJ1-5|.
TGTGCCAGTAGTCTTGGAGGGGCGGGACAGGGCAATCAGCCCCAGCATTTT
CASSLGGAGQGNQPQHF
>.|TRBV27|TRBJ1-1|.
TGTGCCAGCAGTTTTGGGACTTTGAACACTGAAGCTTTCTTT
CASSFGTLNTEAFF
>.|TRBV6-5|TRBJ1-5|.
TGTGCCAGCAGTTACTCGAAACAGGCGAATCAGCCCCAGCATTTT
CASSYSKQANQPQHF
>.|TRBV2|TRBJ2-5|.
TGTGCCAGCAGCGCGTGGAGTCAAGAGACCCAGTACTTC
CASSAWSQETQYF